This TCR beta chain was identified in a study of blood T cell repertoires in COVID-19. Turning to the study itself: The United States, Italy and Spain provided the acute and convalescent COVID-19 samples. T cells, B-cell-depleted T cells, or PBMCs provided the cDNA or gDNA that served as material.

In the source study's methods: Cell counts per sample came from amplifying reference gene primers. Only in-frame clones appear in the TCRdb table, and some are missing; sequencing was by immunoSEQ multiplex PCR. That table gives V, J and clone size, and the DNA gave D and trimming. The top ten clones hold roughly 6.8% of a sample with under 400,000 clones, 90% of them seen once. This clone was observed a single time. Trimming cost V 5 bases and J 4 bases; bases outside gene matches: 12. Germline CDR1 is MDHEN and CDR2 is SYDVKM. The CDR3 runs 17 residues. The chain employs TRBV28 and TRBJ2-3; 10 nucleotides agree with TRBD2. Sequenced material: peripheral blood. The receptor comes from a man in his late teens or twenties with active or convalescent COVID-19. The DNA of the CDR3 is TGTGCCAGCAGTCCCGGCCCTAGCGGGAGTACGGCAGATACGCAGTATTTT. As protein: CASSPGPSGSTADTQYF.